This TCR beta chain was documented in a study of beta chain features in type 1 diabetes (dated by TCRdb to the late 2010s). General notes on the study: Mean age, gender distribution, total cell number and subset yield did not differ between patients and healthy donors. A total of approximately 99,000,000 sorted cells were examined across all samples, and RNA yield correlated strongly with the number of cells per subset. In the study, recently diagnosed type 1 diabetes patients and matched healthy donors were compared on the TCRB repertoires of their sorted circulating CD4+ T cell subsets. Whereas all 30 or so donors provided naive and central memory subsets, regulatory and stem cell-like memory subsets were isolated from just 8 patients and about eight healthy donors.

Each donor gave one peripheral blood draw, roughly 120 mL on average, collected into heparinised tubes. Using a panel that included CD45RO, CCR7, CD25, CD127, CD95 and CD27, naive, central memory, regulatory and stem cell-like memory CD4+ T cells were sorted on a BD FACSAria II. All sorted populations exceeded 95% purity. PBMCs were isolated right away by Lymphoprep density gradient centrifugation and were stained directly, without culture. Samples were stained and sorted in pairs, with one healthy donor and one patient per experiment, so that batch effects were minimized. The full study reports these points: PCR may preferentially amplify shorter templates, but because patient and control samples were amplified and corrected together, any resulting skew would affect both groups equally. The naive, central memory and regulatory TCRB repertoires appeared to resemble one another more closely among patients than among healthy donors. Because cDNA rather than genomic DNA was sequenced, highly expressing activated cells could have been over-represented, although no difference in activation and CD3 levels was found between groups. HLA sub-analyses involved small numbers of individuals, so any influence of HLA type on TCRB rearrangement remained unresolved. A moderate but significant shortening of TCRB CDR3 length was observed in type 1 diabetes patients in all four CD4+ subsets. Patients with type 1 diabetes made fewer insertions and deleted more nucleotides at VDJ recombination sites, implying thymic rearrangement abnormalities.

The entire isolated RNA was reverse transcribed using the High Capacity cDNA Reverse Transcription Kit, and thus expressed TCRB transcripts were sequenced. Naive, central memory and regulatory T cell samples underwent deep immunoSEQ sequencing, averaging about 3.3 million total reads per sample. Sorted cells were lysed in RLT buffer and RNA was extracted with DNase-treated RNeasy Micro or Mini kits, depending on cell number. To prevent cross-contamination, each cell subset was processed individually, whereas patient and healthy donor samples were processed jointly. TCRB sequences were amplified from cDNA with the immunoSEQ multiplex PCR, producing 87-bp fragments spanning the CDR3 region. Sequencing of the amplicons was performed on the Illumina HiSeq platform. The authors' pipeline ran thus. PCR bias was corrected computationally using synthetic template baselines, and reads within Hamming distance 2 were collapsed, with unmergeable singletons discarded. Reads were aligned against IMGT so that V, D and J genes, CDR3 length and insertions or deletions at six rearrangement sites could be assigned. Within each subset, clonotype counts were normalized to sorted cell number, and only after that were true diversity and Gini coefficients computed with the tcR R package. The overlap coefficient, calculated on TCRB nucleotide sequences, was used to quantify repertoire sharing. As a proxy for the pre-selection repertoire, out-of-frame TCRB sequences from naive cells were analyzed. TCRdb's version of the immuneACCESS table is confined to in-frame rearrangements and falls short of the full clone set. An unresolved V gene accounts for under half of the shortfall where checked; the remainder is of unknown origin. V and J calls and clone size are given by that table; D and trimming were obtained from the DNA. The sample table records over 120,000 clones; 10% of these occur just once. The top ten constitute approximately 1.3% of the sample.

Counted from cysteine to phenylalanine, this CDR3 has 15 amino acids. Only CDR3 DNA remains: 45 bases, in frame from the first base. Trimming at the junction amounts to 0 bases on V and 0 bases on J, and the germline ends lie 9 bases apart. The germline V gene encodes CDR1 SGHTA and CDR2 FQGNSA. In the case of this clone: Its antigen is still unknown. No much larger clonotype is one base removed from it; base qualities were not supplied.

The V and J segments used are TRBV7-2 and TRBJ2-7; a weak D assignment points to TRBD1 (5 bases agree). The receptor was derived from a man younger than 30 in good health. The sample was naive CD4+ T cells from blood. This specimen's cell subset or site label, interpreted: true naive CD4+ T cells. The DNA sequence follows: TGTGCCAGCAGCTTAGCGGGGCCAAGCTCCTACGAGCAGTACTTC. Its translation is CASSLAGPSSYEQYF.